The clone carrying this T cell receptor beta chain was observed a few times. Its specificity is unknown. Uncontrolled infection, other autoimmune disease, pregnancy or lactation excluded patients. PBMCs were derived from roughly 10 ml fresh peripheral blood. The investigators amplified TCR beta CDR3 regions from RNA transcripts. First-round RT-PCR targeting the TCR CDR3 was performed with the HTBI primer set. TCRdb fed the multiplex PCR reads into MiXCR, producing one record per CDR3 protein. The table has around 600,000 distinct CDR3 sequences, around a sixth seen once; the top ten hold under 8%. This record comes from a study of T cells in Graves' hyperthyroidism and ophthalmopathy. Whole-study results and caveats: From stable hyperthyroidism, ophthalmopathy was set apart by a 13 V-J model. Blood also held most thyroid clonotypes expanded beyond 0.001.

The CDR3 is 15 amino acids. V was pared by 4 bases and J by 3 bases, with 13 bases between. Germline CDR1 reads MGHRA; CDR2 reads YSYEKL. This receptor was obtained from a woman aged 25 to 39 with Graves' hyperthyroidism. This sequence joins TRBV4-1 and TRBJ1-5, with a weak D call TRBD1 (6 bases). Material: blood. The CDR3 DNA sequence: TGCGCCAGCAGCCGCAACCGGGACAACAATCAGCCCCAGCATTTT. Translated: CASSRNRDNNQPQHF.